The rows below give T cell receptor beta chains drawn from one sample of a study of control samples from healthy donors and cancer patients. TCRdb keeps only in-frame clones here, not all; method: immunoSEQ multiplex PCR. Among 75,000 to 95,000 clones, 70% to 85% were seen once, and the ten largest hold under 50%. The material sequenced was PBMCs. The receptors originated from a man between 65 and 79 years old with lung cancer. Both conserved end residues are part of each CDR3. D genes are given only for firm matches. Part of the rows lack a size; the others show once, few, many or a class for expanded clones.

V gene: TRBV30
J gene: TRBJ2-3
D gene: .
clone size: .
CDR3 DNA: TGTGCCTGGAGGAGCCTAGACACAGATACGCAGTATTTT
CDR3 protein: CAWRSLDTDTQYF

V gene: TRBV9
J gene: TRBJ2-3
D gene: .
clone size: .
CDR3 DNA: TGTGCCAGCAGCCCCGGGGTGGCGGACCCAGATACGCAGTATTTT
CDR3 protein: CASSPGVADPDTQYF

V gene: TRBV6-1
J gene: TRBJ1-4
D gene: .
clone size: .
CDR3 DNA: TGTGCCAGCAGTGAAAGGCCTGGGGCCCATAATGAAAAACTGTTTTTT
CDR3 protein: CASSERPGAHNEKLFF

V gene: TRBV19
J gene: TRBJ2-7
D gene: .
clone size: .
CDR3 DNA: TGTGCCAGTAGTCTCGGCAGCCACTACGAGCAGTACTTC
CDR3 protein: CASSLGSHYEQYF

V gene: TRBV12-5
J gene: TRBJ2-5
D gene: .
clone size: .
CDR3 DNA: TGTGCTAGTGGCCTCGGACAGGAGACCCAGTACTTC
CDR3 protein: CASGLGQETQYF

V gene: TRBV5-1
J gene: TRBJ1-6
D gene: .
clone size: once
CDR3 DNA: TGCGCCAGCAGCTCGAGGGGGTTCTATAATTCACCCCTCCACTTT
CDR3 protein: CASSSRGFYNSPLHF

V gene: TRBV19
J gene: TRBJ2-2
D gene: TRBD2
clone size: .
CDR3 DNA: TGTGCCAGTAGTACCCCCCTGGGAGCGGGGGGACACACCGGGGAGCTGTTTTTT
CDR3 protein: CASSTPLGAGGHTGELFF

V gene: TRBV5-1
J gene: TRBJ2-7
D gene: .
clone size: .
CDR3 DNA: TGCGCCAGCAGATTAGGGGGCTCCTACGAGCAGTACTTC
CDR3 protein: CASRLGGSYEQYF

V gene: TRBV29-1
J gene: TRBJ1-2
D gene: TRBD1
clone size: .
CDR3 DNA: TGCAGCGTGGATGGACAGGGCTATGGCTACACCTTC
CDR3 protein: CSVDGQGYGYTF

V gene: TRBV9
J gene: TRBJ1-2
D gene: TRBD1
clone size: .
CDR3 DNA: TGTGCCAGCAGCGTAGTGGGACAGGGGTATGGCTACACCTTC
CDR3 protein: CASSVVGQGYGYTF

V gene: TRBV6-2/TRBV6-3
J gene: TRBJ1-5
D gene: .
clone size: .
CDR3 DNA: TGTGCCAGCAGTTACTCGCTTGGGGGCCGTAATCAGCCCCAGCATTTT
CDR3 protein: CASSYSLGGRNQPQHF

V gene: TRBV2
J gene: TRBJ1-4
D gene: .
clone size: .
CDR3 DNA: TGTGCCAGCAGTGACATACAGGGATTCCGGGCTAATGAAAAACTGTTTTTT
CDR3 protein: CASSDIQGFRANEKLFF

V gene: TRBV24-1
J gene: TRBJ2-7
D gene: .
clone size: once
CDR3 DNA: TGTGCCACCAGTGATTCTAAGCGGCGATCATACGAGCAGTACTTC
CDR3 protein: CATSDSKRRSYEQYF

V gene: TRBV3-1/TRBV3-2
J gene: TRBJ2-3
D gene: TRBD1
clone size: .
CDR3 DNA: TGTGCCAGCAGCCGCCGGACAGGGGGGGATACGCAGTATTTT
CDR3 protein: CASSRRTGGDTQYF

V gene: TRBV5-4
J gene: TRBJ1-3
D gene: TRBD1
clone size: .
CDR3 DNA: TGTGCCAGCAGCCCAGGGGGCTCTGGAAACACCATATATTTT
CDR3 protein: CASSPGGSGNTIYF

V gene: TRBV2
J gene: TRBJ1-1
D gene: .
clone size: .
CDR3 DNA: TGTGCCAGCAGTAGGAGCACTGAAGCTTTCTTT
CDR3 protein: CASSRSTEAFF

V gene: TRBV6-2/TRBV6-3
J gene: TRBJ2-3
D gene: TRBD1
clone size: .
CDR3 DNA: TGTGCCAGCAGTACACCGACAGGGGGGGGGAACACAGATACGCAGTATTTT
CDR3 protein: CASSTPTGGGNTDTQYF

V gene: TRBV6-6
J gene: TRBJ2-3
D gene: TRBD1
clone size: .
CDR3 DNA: TGTGCCAGCAGCTACCGGGACAGGGGTACCACAGATACGCAGTATTTT
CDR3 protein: CASSYRDRGTTDTQYF

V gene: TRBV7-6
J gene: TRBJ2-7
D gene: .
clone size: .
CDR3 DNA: TGTGCCAGCAGCTTACGGCAGGGAATTATCTACGAGCAGTACTTC
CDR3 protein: CASSLRQGIIYEQYF

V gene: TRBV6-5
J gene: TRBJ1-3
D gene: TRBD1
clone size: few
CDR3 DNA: TGTGCCAGCAGGGGACAGGCCTCTGGAAACACCATATATTTT
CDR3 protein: CASRGQASGNTIYF

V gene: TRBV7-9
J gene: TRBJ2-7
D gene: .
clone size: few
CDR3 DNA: TGTGCCAGCAGCTTAGTTGGGGTGTACGAGCAGTACTTC
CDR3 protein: CASSLVGVYEQYF

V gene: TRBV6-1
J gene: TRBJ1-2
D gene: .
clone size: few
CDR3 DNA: TGTGCCAGCGGTGAGCGCAGTGGAGTGGTCCCCTATGGCTACACCTTC
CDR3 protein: CASGERSGVVPYGYTF

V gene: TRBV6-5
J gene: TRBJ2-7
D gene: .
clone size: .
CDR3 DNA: TGTGCCAGCAGCGGGCTAGCTGTAGGTGGGCAGTACTTC
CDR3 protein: CASSGLAVGGQYF

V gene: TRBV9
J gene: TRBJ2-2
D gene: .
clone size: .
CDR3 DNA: TGTGCCAGCAGCGTAGGACCCTCCGGGGAGCTGTTTTTT
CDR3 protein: CASSVGPSGELFF

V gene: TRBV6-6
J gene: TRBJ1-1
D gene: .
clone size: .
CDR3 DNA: TGTGCCAGCAGTTTCAAGGCCAGATACACTGAAGCTTTCTTT
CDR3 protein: CASSFKARYTEAFF

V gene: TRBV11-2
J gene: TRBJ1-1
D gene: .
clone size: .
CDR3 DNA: TGTGCCAGCAGCTTTTCCGGAGCCATGGATGAAGCTTTCTTT
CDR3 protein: CASSFSGAMDEAFF

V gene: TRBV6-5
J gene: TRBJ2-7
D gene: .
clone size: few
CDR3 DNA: TGTGCCAGCAGTTCCCCACACAGGGCTGGAAACTACGAGCAGTACTTC
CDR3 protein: CASSSPHRAGNYEQYF

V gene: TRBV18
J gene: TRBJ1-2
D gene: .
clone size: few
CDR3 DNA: TGTGCCAGCTCACCAATTCGGGGCGAAGTGGGATCCTTC
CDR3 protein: CASSPIRGEVGSF

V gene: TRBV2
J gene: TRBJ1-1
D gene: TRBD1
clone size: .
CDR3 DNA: TGTGCCAGCAGTGAAGCGCTTCCAGGGGGAGGAGGCACTGAAGCTTTCTTT
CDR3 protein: CASSEALPGGGGTEAFF

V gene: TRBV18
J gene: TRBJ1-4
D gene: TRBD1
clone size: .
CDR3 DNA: TGTGCCAGCTCGGACAGGAGTAATGAAAAACTGTTTTTT
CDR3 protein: CASSDRSNEKLFF

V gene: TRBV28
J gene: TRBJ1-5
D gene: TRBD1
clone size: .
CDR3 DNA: TGTGCCAGCAGCACCCTCCGACAGGGGATCAATCAGCCCCAGCATTTT
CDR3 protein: CASSTLRQGINQPQHF

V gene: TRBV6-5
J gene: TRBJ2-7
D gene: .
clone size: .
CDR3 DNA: TGTGCCAGCATTACAGGGTTCGGATCCTACGAGCAGTACTTC
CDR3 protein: CASITGFGSYEQYF

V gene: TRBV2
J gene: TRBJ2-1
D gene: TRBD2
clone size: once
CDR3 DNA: TGTGCCAGCAGGGCTAGCGGGGGGGCGTCCTACAATGAGCAGTTCTTC
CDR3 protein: CASRASGGASYNEQFF

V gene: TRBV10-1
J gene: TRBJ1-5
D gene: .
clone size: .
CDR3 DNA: TGCGCCAGCAGCCTGGACAGAAATCAGCCCCAGCATTTT
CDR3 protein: CASSLDRNQPQHF

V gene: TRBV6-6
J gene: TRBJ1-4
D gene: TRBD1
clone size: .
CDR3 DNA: TGTGCCAGCAGCCTAGGACAGGGGGGAAAACTGTTTTTT
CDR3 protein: CASSLGQGGKLFF

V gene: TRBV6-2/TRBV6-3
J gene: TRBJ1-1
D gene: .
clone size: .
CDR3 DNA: TGTGCCAGCAGTTACGGGAGCACTGAAGCTTTCTTT
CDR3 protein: CASSYGSTEAFF

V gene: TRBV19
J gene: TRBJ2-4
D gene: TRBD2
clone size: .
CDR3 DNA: TGTGCCAGTAGTATACAGGGAGGGATGGCCAAAAACATTCAGTACTTC
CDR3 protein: CASSIQGGMAKNIQYF

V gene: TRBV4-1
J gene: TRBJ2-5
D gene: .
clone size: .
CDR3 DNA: TGCGCCAGCAGCCAGGACCCAACCCACGAGACCCAGTACTTC
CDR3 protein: CASSQDPTHETQYF

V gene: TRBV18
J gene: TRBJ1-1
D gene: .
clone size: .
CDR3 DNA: TGTGCCAGCTTAACCATATCACCTGTCGGGGGGGGAGGCACTGAAGCTTTCTTT
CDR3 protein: CASLTISPVGGGGTEAFF

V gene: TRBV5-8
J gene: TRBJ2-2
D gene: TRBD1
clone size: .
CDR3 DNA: TGTGCCAGCAGCTTACGGACAGGGAGGACCGGGGAGCTGTTTTTT
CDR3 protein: CASSLRTGRTGELFF

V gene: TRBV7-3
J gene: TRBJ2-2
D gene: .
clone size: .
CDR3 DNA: TGTGCCAGCAGCTCGACTTCCCTGGCAGGGAACACCGGGGAGCTGTTTTTT
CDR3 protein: CASSSTSLAGNTGELFF

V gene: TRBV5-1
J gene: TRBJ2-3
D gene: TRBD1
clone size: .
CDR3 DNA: TGCGCCAGCCGAGCAGGGGGCGTAGGCACAGATACGCAGTATTTT
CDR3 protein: CASRAGGVGTDTQYF

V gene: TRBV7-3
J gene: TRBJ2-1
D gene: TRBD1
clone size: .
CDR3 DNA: TGTGCCAGCAGCTTACTTAGCGGACAGGGTTGGCGGAATGAGCAGTTCTTC
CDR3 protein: CASSLLSGQGWRNEQFF

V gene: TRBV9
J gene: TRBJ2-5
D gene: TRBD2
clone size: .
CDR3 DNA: TGTGCCAGCAGCGTAGATAATAGCGGGGGGATCAAAGAGACCCAGTACTTC
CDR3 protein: CASSVDNSGGIKETQYF

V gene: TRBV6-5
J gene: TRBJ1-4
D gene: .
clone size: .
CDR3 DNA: TGTGCCAGCACCGCCCCGGGGCCTAATGAAAAACTGTTTTTT
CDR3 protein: CASTAPGPNEKLFF

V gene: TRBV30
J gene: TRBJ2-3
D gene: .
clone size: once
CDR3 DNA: TGTGCCTGGAGTAGGAGCACAGATACGCAGTATTTT
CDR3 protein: CAWSRSTDTQYF

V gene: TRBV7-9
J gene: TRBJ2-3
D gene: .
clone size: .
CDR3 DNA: TGTGCCAGCAGCTTAGCGCTAGCGCTGAGCACAGATACGCAGTATTTT
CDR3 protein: CASSLALALSTDTQYF

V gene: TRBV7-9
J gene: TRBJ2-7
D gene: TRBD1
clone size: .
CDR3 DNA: TGTGCCAGCAGTCTAACGGGTCTTGACAGGGCCTACGAGCAGTACTTC
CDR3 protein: CASSLTGLDRAYEQYF

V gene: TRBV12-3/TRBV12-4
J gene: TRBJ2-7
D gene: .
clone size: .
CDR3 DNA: TGTGCCAGCAGTTTATACCCTGAGGGACCCGCGTTC
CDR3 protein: CASSLYPEGPAF

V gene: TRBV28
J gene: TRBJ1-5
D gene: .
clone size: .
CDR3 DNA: TGTGCCAGCACCCTTTTCAGGGATCAGCCCCAGCATTTT
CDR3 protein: CASTLFRDQPQHF

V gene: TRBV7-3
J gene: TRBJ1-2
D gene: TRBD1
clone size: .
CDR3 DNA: TGTGCCAGCAGCTCATCAGGGGGCCTTAGCTATGGCTACACCTTC
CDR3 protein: CASSSSGGLSYGYTF

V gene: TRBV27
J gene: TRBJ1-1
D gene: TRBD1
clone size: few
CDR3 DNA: TGTGCCAGCAGTTTATCGATTGACTCCGGGACAGGTGAAGCTTTCTTT
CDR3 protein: CASSLSIDSGTGEAFF